Described below is a single TCR beta chain sequence and its context. The ends were cut back, 5 bases at V and 5 bases at J, with 15 bases in the middle. CDR1 and CDR2 (germline): SGHTA, FQGNSA. CDR3 length: 15 residues. Across 20 to 25 US areas, participants ranged in age from about 18 to 100 years. The study assigned cohorts using participant-reported clinical history. The data are from a study of blood T cell repertoires in COVID-19. On the study more broadly: Sample material is recorded as cDNA or gDNA derived from T cells, B-cell-depleted T cells, or PBMCs.

The authors' processing: Amplification from reference gene primers served as the basis for estimated nucleated cell counts. Sequencing was performed with immunoSEQ multiplex PCR; in TCRdb, only in-frame clones are kept and a portion is missing. The DNA was the basis for D and trimming; V, J and clone size are from that table. The data show some 260,000 clones, with 84% seen just once and approximately 4.5% held by the top ten. The receptor was derived from a man aged 25 to 40 with acute COVID-19. Sequencing was done on a sample of PBMCs or T cells enriched from blood (not recorded which). This chain links TRBV7-2 with TRBJ1-4, with D possibly being TRBD1 (6 bases). This CDR3 reads CASSPQGLQNEKLFF. The CDR3 nucleotides are TGTGCCAGCAGCCCACAGGGTTTGCAGAATGAAAAACTGTTTTTT. Combining the CDR3 with reference TRBV7-2 and TRBJ1-4 gives the whole variable domain GAGVSQSPSNKVTEKGKDVELRCDPISGHTALYWYRQSLGQGLEFLIYFQGNSAPDKSGLPSDRFSAERTGGSVSTLTIQRTQQEDSAVYLCASSPQGLQNEKLFFGSGTQLSVL.